This TCR beta chain was recovered during a study of T-cell memory formation after mild COVID-19. Regarding the study as a whole: Clones that shrank (day 15 to 85) were balanced CD4/CD8, whereas later expanders leaned CD4+. Several responding clones turned up in pre-infection memory, indicating that cross-reactive memory may have taken part.

5'RACE primed from the constant segment yielded TCR alpha and TCR beta cDNA libraries bearing sample barcodes and UMIs. From the 5' RACE reads, TCRdb called clonotypes with MiXCR, one entry per CDR3 protein. The sample consists of roughly 340,000 distinct CDR3 sequences, around a sixth of them appearing once. The CDR3 spans 14 residues. Trimming cost V 1 base and J 7 bases, with 11 bases left between them. Per the germline V gene, CDR1 is SGHVS and CDR2 is FNYEAQ. On this clonotype: The antigen is undetermined.

The rearrangement uses TRBV7-6 and TRBJ2-1, with D perhaps TRBD1 (6 bases). Source material: PBMCs or a T cell subset sorted from them (not recorded which). This TCR was recovered from a man aged 18 to 29 who had mild COVID-19 (a few samples of this study predate the infection). Cell type and time point are not known. The CDR3 region is CASSLGQARNEQFF. The DNA of the CDR3 is TGTGCCAGCAGCTTAGGACAGGCTCGGAATGAGCAGTTCTTC.